Shown below are 18 T cell receptor beta chains from a single sample sequenced in a study of cytomegalovirus exposure and HLA in healthy donors. Vbeta (60) and Jbeta (13) primers were used in the PCR. Repertoires were generated with immunoSEQ multiplex PCR, while TCRdb's copy carries only in-frame clones and drops some. The repertoire holds 90,000 to 150,000 clones, with 60% to 75% as singletons. The sample comprised PBMCs. The receptor source for this set is a woman between 35 and 50 years old in good health and CMV-seropositive.

This chain links TRBV28 with TRBJ1-5; 7 bases align to TRBD1. Germline assignment: CDR1 MDHEN and CDR2 SYDVKM. CDR3 length: 14 residues. With 7 bases clipped from V and 3 bases from J, the junction kept 6 bases outside the gene matches. The CDR3, as DNA: TGTGCCAGCATCCCAGACAGGGTCAATCAGCCCCAGCATTTT. Translating it yields CASIPDRVNQPQHF.

V and J are TRBV2 and TRBJ2-5; TRBD1 matches 7 bases. This CDR3 has 15 amino acids. Germline V lookup: CDR1 SNHLY, CDR2 FYNNEI. V lost 3 bases to trimming and J lost 3 bases; unmatched junction nucleotides: 7. CDR3 DNA: TGTGCCAGCAGTGACGACAGGGAACCTGAAGAGACCCAGTACTTC. It codes for CASSDDREPEETQYF. Full variable domain (missing parts from reference TRBV2 and TRBJ2-5): EPEVTQTPSHQVTQMGQEVILRCVPISNHLYFYWYRQILGQKVEFLVSFYNNEISEKSEIFDDQFSVERPDGSNFTLKIRSTKLEDSAMYFCASSDDREPEETQYFGPGTRLLVL.

This rearrangement joins TRBV7-4 to TRBJ1-5; perhaps TRBD1 as D (5 bases). The CDR3 is 16 residues long. The V end lost 5 bases, the J end lost 2 bases, and 16 bases lay between the germline ends. The germline CDR1 and CDR2 sequences are SGHVT and SQSDAQ. Here the CDR3 DNA reads TGTGCCAGCAGCGTGCGGGGCTGGGGAGGCAATCAGCCCCAGCATTTT. It specifies CASSVRGWGGNQPQHF.

This clone was counted a single time. The same CDR3 arises from other DNA sequences in this sample as well. CDR3 amino acids: CASSVGPGLAGVAKNIQYF. The CDR3 nucleotides read TGTGCCAGCAGCGTGGGCCCGGGACTAGCGGGAGTAGCCAAAAACATTCAGTACTTC. The chain joins TRBV9 to TRBJ2-4; 14 positions match TRBD2. V trimming: 2 bases; J trimming: 0 bases; junction bases outside the gene matches: 7. The germline CDR1 and CDR2 sequences are SGDLS and YYNGEE. The CDR3 has 19 amino acids. The entire variable domain, with the rest obtained from reference TRBV9 and TRBJ2-4, is as follows: DSGVTQTPKHLITATGQRVTLRCSPRSGDLSVYWYQQSLDQGLQFLIQYYNGEERAKGNILERFSAQQFPDLHSELNLSSLELGDSALYFCASSVGPGLAGVAKNIQYFGAGTRLSVL.

A word on this clone: An end of the junction differs from the germline gene, which may be a read error. V is TRBV7-9 and J is TRBJ2-6, with D perhaps matching TRBD1 (6 bases). Germline V gives CDR1 SEHNR, CDR2 FQNEAQ (reference sequence). CDR3 size: 16 residues. The CDR3 nucleotides read TGTTCCAGCAGCCGACTACAGGGCGCTGGGGCCAACGTCCTGACTTTC. It is translated as CSSSRLQGAGANVLTF.

This rearrangement joins TRBV30 to TRBJ2-5; TRBD1 aligns across 12 bases. Germline lookup yields CDR1 GTSNPN and CDR2 SVGIG (reference sequence). V trimming: 0 bases; J trimming: 5 bases; junction bases outside the gene matches: 16. This CDR3 contains 19 residues. The CDR3 is CAWSVGAGTGGLFGETQYF. CDR3 sequence (DNA): TGTGCCTGGAGTGTTGGAGCCGGGACAGGGGGCCTTTTCGGGGAGACCCAGTACTTC.

V is TRBV5-6 and J is TRBJ1-5, with 9 bases identical to TRBD1. The V segment lost 0 bases and the J segment 9 bases; nucleotides outside the gene matches: 13. The CDR3 totals 17 residues. The V gene's germline CDR1 is SGHDT and CDR2 YYEEEE. CDR3 protein: CASSLAPGQGQIGPQHF. Here the CDR3 DNA reads TGTGCCAGCAGCTTGGCCCCCGGACAGGGGCAAATAGGGCCCCAGCATTTT.

The J gene is TRBJ2-7, the V gene TRBV7-9; 11 nucleotides align to TRBD1. The CDR3 length is 15 residues. Germline-derived CDR1 and CDR2 are SEHNR and FQNEAQ (reference sequence). The ends lost 5 bases at V and 3 bases at J; junction bases unmatched: 6. The chain's CDR3 is CASSPRTGGSYEQYF. Written as DNA, the CDR3 is TGTGCCAGCAGCCCTAGGACAGGGGGCAGCTACGAGCAGTACTTC.

The rearrangement joins TRBV2 to TRBJ2-7, with D possibly being TRBD1 (6 bases). The CDR3 runs to 16 residues. V was shortened by 6 bases and J by 3 bases, with 21 bases between the two germline ends. CDR1 is SNHLY, CDR2 FYNNEI, per germline. CDR3 nucleotide sequence: TGTGCCAGCAGATTCAGTCGAGGGGGATTCGTCTACGAGCAGTACTTC. This translates into CASRFSRGGFVYEQYF. Full variable domain (rest looked up from reference TRBV2 and TRBJ2-7): EPEVTQTPSHQVTQMGQEVILRCVPISNHLYFYWYRQILGQKVEFLVSFYNNEISEKSEIFDDQFSVERPDGSNFTLKIRSTKLEDSAMYFCASRFSRGGFVYEQYFGPGTRLTVT.

The chain recombines TRBV4-3 with TRBJ1-1, with D tentatively TRBD1 (6 bases). This CDR3 contains 12 residues. Trimming pared 1 base from V and 7 bases from J, leaving 7 bases between. Germline V gives CDR1 LGHNA, CDR2 YSLEER. DNA of the CDR3: TGCGCCAGCAGCCAAGGGACAGTTGAAGCTTTCTTT. Translated: CASSQGTVEAFF.

Only a few counts were recorded for this clone. This chain joins TRBV10-3 and TRBJ1-4, with 7 bases identical to TRBD1. The CDR3 is 14 amino acids. Germline V gene data show CDR1 as ENHRY and CDR2 as SYGVKD. V gave up 4 bases and J gave up 5 bases; unmatched junction bases: 4. The CDR3 reads CAISGGQLNEKLFF. The CDR3, as DNA: TGTGCCATCAGTGGGGGACAGTTGAATGAAAAACTGTTTTTT.

CDR3 protein: CAWSVGRRSNTEAFF. CDR3 in DNA: TGTGCCTGGAGTGTTGGACGGAGGAGTAACACTGAAGCTTTCTTT. The chain links TRBV30 to TRBJ1-1, with D unresolved. Germline V gene sequence: CDR1 GTSNPN, CDR2 SVGIG (reference sequence). The CDR3 spans 15 residues. V was cut by 0 bases and J by 2 bases, with 13 bases left in between.

This clone was detected only once. The chain recombines TRBV25-1 with TRBJ2-6; D not certain. V was trimmed by 1 base and J by 1 base, leaving 5 bases between them. CDR1 MGHDK and CDR2 SYGVNS come from the germline V gene. CDR3 size: 15 residues. DNA of the CDR3: TGTGCCAGCAGTGAATCCCATTCTGGGGCCAACGTCCTGACTTTC. Its translation: CASSESHSGANVLTF.

This clone has just a few counts. This sequence joins TRBV5-1 and TRBJ2-7; maybe TRBD1 (6 bases). Trimming took off 1 base at V and 0 bases at J, with 11 bases between the two ends. The germline CDR1 and CDR2 sequences are SGHRS and YFSETQ. The CDR3 contains 15 residues. CDR3 in amino acids: CASSLRWDNSYEQYF. The CDR3 DNA sequence: TGCGCCAGCAGCTTGCGGTGGGACAACTCCTACGAGCAGTACTTC.

The chain carries TRBV13 and TRBJ1-4, with D possibly being TRBD1 (5 bases). Germline CDR1 reads PRHDT; CDR2 reads FYEKMQ (reference sequence). V was cut by 2 bases and J by 7 bases, with 11 bases left in between. This CDR3 has 14 residues. Here the CDR3 DNA reads TGTGCCAGCAGCTTATGGCAGGGAGGTGAAAAACTGTTTTTT. It specifies CASSLWQGGEKLFF.

The rearrangement uses TRBV28 and TRBJ2-3, with TRBD2 identical over 11 bases. Germline values: CDR1 MDHEN, CDR2 SYDVKM. The CDR3 spans 16 residues. Trimming removed 4 bases from V and 5 bases from J; junction bases left unmatched: 8. The CDR3 sequence: CASSSLAGGPGDTQYF. CDR3 sequence (DNA): TGTGCCAGCAGTTCATTAGCGGGAGGGCCGGGAGATACGCAGTATTTT.

The chain recombines TRBV18 with TRBJ2-7; 10 nucleotides agree with TRBD1. Germline CDR1 reads KGHSH; CDR2 reads LQKENI. The CDR3 length is 14 residues. V lost 6 bases, J lost 4 bases, and 6 bases stayed unmatched. The CDR3 spells CASSQGQGKYEQYF. CDR3 coding DNA: TGTGCCAGCTCCCAGGGACAGGGGAAATACGAGCAGTACTTC.

The chain links TRBV4-3 to TRBJ2-5; D is ambiguous. Between the trimmed V and J ends, which lost 0 bases and 4 bases, there was a span of 12 bases. The germline gives CDR1 LGHNA, CDR2 YSLEER. CDR3 length: 15 residues. The CDR3 is CASSQDEIPGETQYF. Written as DNA, the CDR3 is TGCGCCAGCAGCCAAGATGAAATCCCGGGAGAGACCCAGTACTTC.